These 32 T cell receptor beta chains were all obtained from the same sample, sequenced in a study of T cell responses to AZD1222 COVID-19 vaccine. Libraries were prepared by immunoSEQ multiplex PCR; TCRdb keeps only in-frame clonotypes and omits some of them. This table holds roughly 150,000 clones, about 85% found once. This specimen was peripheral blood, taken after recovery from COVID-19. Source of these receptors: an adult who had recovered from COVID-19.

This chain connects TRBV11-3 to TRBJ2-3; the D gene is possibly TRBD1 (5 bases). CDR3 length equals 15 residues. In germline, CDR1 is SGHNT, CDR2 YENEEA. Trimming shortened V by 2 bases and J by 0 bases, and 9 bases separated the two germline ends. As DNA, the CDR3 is TGTGCCAGCAGCTTACAGGGTGCTAGCACAGATACGCAGTATTTT. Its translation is CASSLQGASTDTQYF.

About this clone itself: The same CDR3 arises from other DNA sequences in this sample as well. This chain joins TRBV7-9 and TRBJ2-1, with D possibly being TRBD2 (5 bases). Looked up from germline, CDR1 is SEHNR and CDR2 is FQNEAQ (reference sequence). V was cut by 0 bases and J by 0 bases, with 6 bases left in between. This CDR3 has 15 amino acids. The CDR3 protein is CASSLAGSSYNEQFF. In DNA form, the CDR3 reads TGTGCCAGCAGCTTAGCGGGGAGCTCCTACAATGAGCAGTTCTTC.

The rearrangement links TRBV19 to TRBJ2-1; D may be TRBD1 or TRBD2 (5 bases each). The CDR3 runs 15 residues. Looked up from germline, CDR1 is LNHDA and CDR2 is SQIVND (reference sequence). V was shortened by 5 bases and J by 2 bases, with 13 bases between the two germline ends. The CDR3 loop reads CASSLGRGAYNEQFF. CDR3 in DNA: TGTGCCAGTAGTCTCGGCAGAGGGGCCTACAATGAGCAGTTCTTC.

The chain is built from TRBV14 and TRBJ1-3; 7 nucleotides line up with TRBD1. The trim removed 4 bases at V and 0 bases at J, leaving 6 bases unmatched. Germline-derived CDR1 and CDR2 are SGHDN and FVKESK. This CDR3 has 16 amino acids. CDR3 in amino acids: CASSPAGGLSGNTIYF. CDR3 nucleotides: TGTGCCAGCAGCCCAGCAGGGGGGCTCTCTGGAAACACCATATATTTT.

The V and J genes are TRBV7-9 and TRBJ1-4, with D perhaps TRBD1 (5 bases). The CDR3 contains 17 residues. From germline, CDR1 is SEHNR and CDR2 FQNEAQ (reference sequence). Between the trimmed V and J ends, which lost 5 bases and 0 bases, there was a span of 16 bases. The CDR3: CASSPFNWDPTNEKLFF. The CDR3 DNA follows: TGTGCCAGCAGCCCCTTTAACTGGGACCCAACTAATGAAAAACTGTTTTTT.

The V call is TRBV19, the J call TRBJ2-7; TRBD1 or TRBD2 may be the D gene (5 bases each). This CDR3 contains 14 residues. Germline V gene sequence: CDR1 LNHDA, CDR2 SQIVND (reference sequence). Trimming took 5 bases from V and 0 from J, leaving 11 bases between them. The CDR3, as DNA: TGTGCCAGTAGTGAGGGGTGGAGCTCCTACGAGCAGTACTTC. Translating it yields CASSEGWSSYEQYF.

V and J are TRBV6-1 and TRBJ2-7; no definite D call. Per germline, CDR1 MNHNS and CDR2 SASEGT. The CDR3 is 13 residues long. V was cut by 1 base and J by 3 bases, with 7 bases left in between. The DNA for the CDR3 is TGTGCCAGCAGTGAAGGCCGTTACTACGAGCAGTACTTC. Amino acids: CASSEGRYYEQYF.

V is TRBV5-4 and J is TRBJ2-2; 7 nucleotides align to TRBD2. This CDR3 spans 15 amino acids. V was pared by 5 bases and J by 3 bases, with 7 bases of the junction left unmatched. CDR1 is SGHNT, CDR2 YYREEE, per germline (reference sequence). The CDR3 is CASRPGGGDTGELFF. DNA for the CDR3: TGTGCCAGCAGACCGGGGGGAGGAGACACCGGGGAGCTGTTTTTT.

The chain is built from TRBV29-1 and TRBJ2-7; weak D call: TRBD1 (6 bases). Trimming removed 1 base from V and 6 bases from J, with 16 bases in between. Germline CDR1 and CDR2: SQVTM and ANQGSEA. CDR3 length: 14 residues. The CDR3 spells CSVEGGQGSTEQYF. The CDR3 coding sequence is TGCAGCGTTGAAGGAGGCCAGGGGTCTACCGAGCAGTACTTC.

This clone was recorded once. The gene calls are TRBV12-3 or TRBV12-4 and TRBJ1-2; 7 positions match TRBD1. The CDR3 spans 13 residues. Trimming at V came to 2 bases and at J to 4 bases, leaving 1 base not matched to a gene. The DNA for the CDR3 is TGTGCCAGCAGTTTAACAGGGGCCTATGGCTACACCTTC. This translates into CASSLTGAYGYTF.

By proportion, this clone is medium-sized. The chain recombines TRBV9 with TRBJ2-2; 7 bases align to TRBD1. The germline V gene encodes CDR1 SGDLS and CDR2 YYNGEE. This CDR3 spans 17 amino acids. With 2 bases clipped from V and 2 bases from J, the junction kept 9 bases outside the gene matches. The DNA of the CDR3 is TGTGCCAGCAGCGTTACGAGGAACAGGGGAAACACCGGGGAGCTGTTTTTT. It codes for CASSVTRNRGNTGELFF.

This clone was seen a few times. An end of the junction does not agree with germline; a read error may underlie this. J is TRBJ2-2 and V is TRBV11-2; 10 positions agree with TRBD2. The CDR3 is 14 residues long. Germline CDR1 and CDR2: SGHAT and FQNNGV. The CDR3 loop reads CASSPLSGRPVRWF. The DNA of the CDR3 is TGTGCCAGCAGCCCCCTTAGCGGGAGGCCCGTCCGGTGGTTT.

Written as DNA, the CDR3 is TGTGCCACCGACGACTCTAGCACAGATACGCAGTATTTT. This translates into CATDDSSTDTQYF. The gene calls are TRBV15 and TRBJ2-3; D is unclear. Trimming left V 8 bases short and J 0 bases short, with 9 bases between. This CDR3 comprises 13 residues. CDR1 is LNHNV, CDR2 YYDKDF, per germline (reference sequence).

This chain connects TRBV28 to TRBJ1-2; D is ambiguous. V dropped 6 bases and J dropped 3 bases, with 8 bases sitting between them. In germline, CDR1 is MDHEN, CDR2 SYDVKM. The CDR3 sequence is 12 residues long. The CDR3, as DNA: TGTGCCAGCAGCGATACAGACTATGGCTACACCTTC. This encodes CASSDTDYGYTF.

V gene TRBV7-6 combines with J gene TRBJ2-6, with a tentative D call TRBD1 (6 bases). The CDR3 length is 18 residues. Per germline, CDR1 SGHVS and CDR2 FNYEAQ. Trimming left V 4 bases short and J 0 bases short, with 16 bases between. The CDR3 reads CASSSGEGRGSGANVLTF. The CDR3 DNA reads TGTGCCAGCAGCTCCGGAGAGGGCAGGGGCTCTGGGGCCAACGTCCTGACTTTC.

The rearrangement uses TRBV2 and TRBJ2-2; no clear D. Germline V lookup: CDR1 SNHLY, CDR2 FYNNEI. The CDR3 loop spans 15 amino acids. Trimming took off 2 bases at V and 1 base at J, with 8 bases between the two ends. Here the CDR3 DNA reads TGTGCCAGCAGTGAAATAGGCGGGAACACCGGGGAGCTGTTTTTT. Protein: CASSEIGGNTGELFF.

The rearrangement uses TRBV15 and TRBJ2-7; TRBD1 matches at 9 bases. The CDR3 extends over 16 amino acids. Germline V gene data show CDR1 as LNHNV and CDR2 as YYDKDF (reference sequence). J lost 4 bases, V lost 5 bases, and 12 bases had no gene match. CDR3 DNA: TGTGCCACCAGCCGGCTTATAGGGACAGGGACGTACGAGCAGTACTTC. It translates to CATSRLIGTGTYEQYF.

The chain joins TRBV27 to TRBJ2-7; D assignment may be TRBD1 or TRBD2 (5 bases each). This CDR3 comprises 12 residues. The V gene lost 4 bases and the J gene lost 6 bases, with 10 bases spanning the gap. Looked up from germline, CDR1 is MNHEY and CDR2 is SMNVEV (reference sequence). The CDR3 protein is CASSSWGTEQYF. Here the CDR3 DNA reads TGTGCCAGCAGTTCATGGGGGACCGAGCAGTACTTC.

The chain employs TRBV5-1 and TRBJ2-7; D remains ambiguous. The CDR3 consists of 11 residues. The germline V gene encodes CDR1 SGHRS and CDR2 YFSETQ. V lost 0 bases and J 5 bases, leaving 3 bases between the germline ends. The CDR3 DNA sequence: TGCGCCAGCAGCTTGGAAGACGAGCAGTACTTC. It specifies CASSLEDEQYF.

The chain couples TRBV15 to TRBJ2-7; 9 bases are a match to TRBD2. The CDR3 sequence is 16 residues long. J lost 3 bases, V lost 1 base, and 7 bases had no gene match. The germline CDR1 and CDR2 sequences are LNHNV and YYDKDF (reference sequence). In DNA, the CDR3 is TGTGCCACCAGCAGAGGTTGGGCGGGAGGGGACTACGAGCAGTACTTC. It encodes CATSRGWAGGDYEQYF.

The CDR3 region is CASSTDGTILYGYTF. CDR3 nucleotide sequence: TGTGCCAGTAGTACCGACGGGACAATTCTCTATGGCTACACCTTC. The rearrangement links TRBV19 to TRBJ1-2; a possible D gene is TRBD1 (6 bases). V shed 4 bases and J shed 4 bases, with 16 bases lying between them. The germline gives CDR1 LNHDA, CDR2 SQIVND (reference sequence). The CDR3 sequence is 15 residues long.

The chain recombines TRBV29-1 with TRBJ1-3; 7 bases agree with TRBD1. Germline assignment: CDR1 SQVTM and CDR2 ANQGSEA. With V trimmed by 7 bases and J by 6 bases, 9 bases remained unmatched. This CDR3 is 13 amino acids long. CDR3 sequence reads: CSGSRQGSNTIYF. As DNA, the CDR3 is TGCAGCGGGTCTCGACAGGGTTCAAACACCATATATTTT.

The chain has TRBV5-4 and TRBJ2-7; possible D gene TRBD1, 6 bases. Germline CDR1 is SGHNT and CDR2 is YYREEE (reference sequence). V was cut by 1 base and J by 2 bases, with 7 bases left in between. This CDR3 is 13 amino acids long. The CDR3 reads CASSLNRAYEQYF. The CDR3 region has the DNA TGTGCCAGCAGCTTGAACAGGGCCTACGAGCAGTACTTC.

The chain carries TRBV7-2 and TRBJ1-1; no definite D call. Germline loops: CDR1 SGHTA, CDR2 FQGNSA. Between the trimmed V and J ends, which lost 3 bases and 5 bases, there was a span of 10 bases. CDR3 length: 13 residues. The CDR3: CASSFRAGTEAFF. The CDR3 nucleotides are TGTGCCAGCAGCTTTAGGGCGGGGACTGAAGCTTTCTTT.

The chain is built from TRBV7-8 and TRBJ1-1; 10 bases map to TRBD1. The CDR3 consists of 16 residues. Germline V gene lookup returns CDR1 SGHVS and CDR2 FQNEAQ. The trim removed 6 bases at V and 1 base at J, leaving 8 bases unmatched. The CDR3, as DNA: TGTGCCAGCAGGCCGGACAGGGGGTTGAGGAACACTGAAGCTTTCTTT. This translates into CASRPDRGLRNTEAFF.

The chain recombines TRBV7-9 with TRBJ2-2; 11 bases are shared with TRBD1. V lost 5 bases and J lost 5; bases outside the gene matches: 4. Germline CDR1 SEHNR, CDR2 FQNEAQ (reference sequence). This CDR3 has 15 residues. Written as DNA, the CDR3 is TGTGCCAGCAGCCTGGGACAGGGGGAGACCGGGGAGCTGTTTTTT. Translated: CASSLGQGETGELFF.

The CDR3 protein is CASSGQTGNNSPLHF. CDR3 coding DNA: TGTGCCAGCAGCGGGCAGACAGGGAATAATTCACCCCTCCACTTT. The V gene is TRBV5-6, the J gene TRBJ1-6; 7 bases map to TRBD1. The ends lost 4 bases at V and 5 bases at J; junction bases unmatched: 6. CDR3 length equals 15 residues. Germline V gene lookup returns CDR1 SGHDT and CDR2 YYEEEE.

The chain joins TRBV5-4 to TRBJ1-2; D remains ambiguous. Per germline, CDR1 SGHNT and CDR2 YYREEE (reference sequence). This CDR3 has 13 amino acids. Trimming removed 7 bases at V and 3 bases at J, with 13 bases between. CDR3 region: CASSEGVDYGYTF. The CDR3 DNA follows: TGTGCCAGCTCCGAGGGAGTGGACTATGGCTACACCTTC.

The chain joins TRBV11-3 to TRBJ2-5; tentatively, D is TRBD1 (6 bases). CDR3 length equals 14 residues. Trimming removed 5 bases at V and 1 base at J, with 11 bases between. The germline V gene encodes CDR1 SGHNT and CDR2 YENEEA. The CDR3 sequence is CASSPQDSQETQYF. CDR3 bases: TGTGCCAGCAGCCCCCAGGACAGCCAAGAGACCCAGTACTTC.

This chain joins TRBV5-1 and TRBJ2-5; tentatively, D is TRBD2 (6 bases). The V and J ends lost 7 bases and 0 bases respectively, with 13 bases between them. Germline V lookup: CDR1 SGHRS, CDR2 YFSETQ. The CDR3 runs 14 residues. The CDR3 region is CASRKLAHQETQYF. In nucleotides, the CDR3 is TGCGCCAGCCGCAAACTAGCCCACCAAGAGACCCAGTACTTC.

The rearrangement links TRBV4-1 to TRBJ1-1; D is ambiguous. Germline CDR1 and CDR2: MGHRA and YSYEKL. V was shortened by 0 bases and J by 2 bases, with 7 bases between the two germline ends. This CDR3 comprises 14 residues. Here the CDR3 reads CASSQDRINTEAFF. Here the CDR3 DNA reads TGCGCCAGCAGCCAAGACAGGATTAACACTGAAGCTTTCTTT.

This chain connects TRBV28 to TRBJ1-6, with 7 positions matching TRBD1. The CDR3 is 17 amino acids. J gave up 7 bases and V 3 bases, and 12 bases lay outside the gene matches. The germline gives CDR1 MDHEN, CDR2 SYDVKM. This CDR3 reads CASSLFDEGAVNSPLHF. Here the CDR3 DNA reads TGTGCCAGCAGTTTGTTTGATGAGGGGGCAGTCAATTCACCCCTCCACTTT.